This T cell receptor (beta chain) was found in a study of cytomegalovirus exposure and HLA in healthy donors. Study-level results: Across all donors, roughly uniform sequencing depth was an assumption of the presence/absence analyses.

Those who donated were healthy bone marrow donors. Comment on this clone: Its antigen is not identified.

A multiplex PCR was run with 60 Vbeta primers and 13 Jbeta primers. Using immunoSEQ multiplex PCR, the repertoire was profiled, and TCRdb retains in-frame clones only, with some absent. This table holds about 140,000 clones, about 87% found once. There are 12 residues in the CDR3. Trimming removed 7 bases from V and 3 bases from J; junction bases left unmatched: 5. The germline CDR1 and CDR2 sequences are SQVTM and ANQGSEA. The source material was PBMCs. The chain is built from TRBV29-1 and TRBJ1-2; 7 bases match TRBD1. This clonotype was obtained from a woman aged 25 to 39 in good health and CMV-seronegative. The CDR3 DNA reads TGCAGCGCAGGAGGGGGCGACTATGGCTACACCTTC. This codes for CSAGGGDYGYTF.